Listed here is a single TCR beta chain. This sample was taken from a study of T cell responses to AZD1222 COVID-19 vaccine. Clones were sequenced by immunoSEQ multiplex PCR, and TCRdb holds only the in-frame ones, with some missing. The repertoire has more than 150,000 clones, about 86% of them found once; the top ten carry approximately 0.49%. CDR1 LNHDA and CDR2 SQIVND come from the germline V gene (reference sequence). The CDR3 runs to 15 residues. V shed 1 base, J shed 5 bases, and the junction held 5 bases outside the gene matches. The source material was peripheral blood, sampled on day 0 of AZD1222 vaccination. The TCR comes from an adult in good health. The chain employs TRBV19 and TRBJ2-3; 8 bases are shared with TRBD2. The chain's CDR3 is CASSIVSGGGDTQYF. The CDR3 region has the DNA TGTGCCAGTAGTATAGTAAGCGGGGGAGGAGATACGCAGTATTTT.